This T cell receptor (beta chain) was recorded in a study of cytotoxic CD8 clonotypes in ibrutinib-treated CLL. The CDR3 length is 14 residues. Trimming took off 5 bases at V and 8 bases at J, with 15 bases between the two ends. Germline V lookup: CDR1 KGHSH, CDR2 LQKENI. Sequenced by immunoSEQ multiplex PCR; TCRdb stores in-frame clones only, minus some. This sample has tens of thousands of clones, with around 53% found just once. Sequences were derived from PBMCs, sampled before ibrutinib treatment. The chain links TRBV18 to TRBJ1-4; tentatively, D is TRBD1 (5 bases). This receptor was identified in a human donor with chronic lymphocytic leukemia. DNA for the CDR3: TGTGCCAGCTCAAGGGGCCCTGATGGAGAAAAACTGTTTTTT. This encodes CASSRGPDGEKLFF.